This T cell receptor (beta chain) appears in the sequencing data of a study of T cell responses to AZD1222 COVID-19 vaccine. Study results and limitations: Donors were chiefly white British, with a greater number of females, and clonal diversity was perhaps underestimated. Unmutated variant regions are reportedly targeted by nearly half of spike-specific TCRs. After the peak T cell response, and only then, were repertoires sampled.

This table comes from immunoSEQ multiplex PCR, and its TCRdb copy is limited to in-frame clones, with some not included. The table has under 200,000 clones, about 92% seen once. On this clone: Its cognate antigen is unknown.

In germline, CDR1 is SGHNT, CDR2 YYREEE (reference sequence). The V and J ends lost 4 bases and 5 bases, in that order; junction bases with no gene match: 10. The CDR3 totals 16 residues. This TCR derives from an adult in good health. The rearrangement links TRBV5-4 to TRBJ2-2; 8 bases line up with TRBD2. The sample in question was peripheral blood, obtained on day 0 of AZD1222 vaccination. DNA for the CDR3: TGTGCCAGCAGCCTAAAGCGGGAGAAAGGTACCGGGGAGCTGTTTTTT. This translates into CASSLKREKGTGELFF. The variable domain in full, with the rest retrieved from reference TRBV5-4 and TRBJ2-2, is ETGVTQSPTHLIKTRGQQVTLRCSSQSGHNTVSWYQQALGQGPQFIFQYYREEENGRGNFPPRFSGLQFPNYSSELNVNALELDDSALYLCASSLKREKGTGELFFGEGSRLTVL.